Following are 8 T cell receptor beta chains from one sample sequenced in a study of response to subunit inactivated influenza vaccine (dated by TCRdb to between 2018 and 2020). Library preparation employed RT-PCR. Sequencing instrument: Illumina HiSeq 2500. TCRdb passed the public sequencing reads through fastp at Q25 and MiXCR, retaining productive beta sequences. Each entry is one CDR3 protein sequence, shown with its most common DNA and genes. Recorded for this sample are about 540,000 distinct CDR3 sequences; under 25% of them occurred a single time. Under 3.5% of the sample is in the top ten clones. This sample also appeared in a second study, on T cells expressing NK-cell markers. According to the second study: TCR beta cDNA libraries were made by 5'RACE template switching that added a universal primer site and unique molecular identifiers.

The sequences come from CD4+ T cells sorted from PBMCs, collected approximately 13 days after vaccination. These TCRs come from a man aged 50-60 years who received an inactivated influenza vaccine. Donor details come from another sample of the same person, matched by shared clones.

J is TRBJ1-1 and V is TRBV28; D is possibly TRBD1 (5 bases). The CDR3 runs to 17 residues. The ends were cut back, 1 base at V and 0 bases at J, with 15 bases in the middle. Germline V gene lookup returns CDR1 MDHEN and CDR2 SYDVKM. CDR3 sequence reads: CASSLSHGGHMNTEAFF. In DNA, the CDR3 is TGTGCCAGCAGTTTATCACATGGAGGACATATGAACACTGAAGCTTTCTTT.

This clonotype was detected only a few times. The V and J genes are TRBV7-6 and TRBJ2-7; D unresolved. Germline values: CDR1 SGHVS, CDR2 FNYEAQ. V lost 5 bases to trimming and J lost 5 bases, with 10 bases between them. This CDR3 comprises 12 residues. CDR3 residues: CASSGLGNEQYF. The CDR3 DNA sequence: TGTGCCAGCAGCGGGTTGGGGAACGAGCAGTACTTC.

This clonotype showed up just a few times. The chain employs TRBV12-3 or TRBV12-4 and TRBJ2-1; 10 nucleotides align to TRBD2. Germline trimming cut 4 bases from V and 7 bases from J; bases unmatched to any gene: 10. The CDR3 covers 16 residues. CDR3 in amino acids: CASSSGVAGGLNEQFF. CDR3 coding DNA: TGTGCCAGCAGTTCAGGAGTAGCGGGGGGTTTGAATGAGCAGTTCTTC.

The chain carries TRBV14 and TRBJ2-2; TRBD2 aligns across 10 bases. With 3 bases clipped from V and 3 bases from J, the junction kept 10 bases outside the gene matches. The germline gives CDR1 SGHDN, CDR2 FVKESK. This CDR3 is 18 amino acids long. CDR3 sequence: CASSHRLGLADHTGELFF. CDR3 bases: TGTGCCAGCAGCCATCGCCTCGGACTAGCGGACCACACCGGGGAGCTGTTTTTT.

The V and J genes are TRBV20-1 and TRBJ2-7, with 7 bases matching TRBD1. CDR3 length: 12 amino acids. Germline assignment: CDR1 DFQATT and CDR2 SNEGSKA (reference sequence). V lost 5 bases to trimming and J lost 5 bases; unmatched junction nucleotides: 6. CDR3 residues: CSAEDRSDEQYF. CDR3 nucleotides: TGCAGTGCTGAGGACAGGTCGGACGAGCAGTACTTC.

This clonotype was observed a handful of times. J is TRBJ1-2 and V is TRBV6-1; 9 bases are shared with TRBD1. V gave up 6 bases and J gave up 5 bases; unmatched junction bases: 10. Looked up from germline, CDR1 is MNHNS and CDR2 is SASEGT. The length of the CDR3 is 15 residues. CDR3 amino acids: CASRFTGGVGYGYTF. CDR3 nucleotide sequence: TGTGCCAGCAGATTCACAGGGGGCGTTGGATATGGCTACACCTTC.

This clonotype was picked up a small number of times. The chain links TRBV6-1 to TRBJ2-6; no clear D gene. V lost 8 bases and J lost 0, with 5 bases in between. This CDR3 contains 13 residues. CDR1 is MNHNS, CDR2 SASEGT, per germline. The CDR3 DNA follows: TGTGCCAGCCAGCTCTCTGGGGCCAACGTCCTGACTTTC. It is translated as CASQLSGANVLTF.

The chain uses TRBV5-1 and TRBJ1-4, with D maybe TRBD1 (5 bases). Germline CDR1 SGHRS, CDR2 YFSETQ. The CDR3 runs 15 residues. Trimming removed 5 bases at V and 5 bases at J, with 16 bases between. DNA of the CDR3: TGCGCCAGCAGTTTAGGAGACAGTCGGAATGAAAAACTGTTTTTT. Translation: CASSLGDSRNEKLFF. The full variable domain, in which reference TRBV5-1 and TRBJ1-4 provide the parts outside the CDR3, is KAGVTQTPRYLIKTRGQQVTLSCSPISGHRSVSWYQQTPGQGLQFLFEYFSETQRNKGNFPGRFSGRQFSNSRSEMNVSTLELGDSALYLCASSLGDSRNEKLFFGSGTQLSVL.